This is a list of T cell receptor beta chains from one sample in a study of immune heterogeneity within non-small cell lung tumors. TCRdb used MiXCR to reprocess the multiplex PCR reads, holding one entry per CDR3 protein. The sample has over 10,000 distinct CDR3 sequences, about 22% seen once. Sequencing was done on a sample of lung tumor tissue. The receptor set was obtained from a man aged 55 to 70 with non-small cell lung cancer. Each CDR3 is given with its conserved first and last residue. Fields, in order: clone size, J gene, D gene, V gene, CDR3 DNA, CDR3 protein. D genes are given only for firm matches. Clone size is shown for a subset of rows, as once, few, many or a class of expanded clone.

>.|TRBJ1-2|.|TRBV2
TGTGCCAGCAGTGACAGCCACTTCTTTAACTATGGCCACACCTTC
CASSDSHFFNYGHTF
>medium-sized|TRBJ2-3|TRBD2|TRBV12-3/TRBV12-4
TGTGCCAGCGCCCCGACTAGCGGGAGAAATACGCAGTATTTT
CASAPTSGRNTQYF
>.|TRBJ2-5|TRBD2|TRBV14
TGTGCCAGCAGCCAAGGGCTGTCCAGCGGGGTCCAAGAGACCCAGTACTTC
CASSQGLSSGVQETQYF
>.|TRBJ2-1|TRBD1|TRBV19
TGTGCCACCGCCACAGGGGGCTCCTACAATGAGCAGTTCTTC
CATATGGSYNEQFF
>.|TRBJ1-3|.|TRBV4-1
TGCGCCAGCGCCGAGGGTGGGACTGGAAACACCATATATTTT
CASAEGGTGNTIYF
>medium-sized|TRBJ2-3|.|TRBV19
TGTGCCAGTCGAGGGCTAAGCACAGATACGCAGTATTTT
CASRGLSTDTQYF
>.|TRBJ1-4|.|TRBV3-1
TGTGCCAGCAGCTTACAAGACAGTACAAATGAAAAACTGTTTTTT
CASSLQDSTNEKLFF
>.|TRBJ2-7|.|TRBV9
TGTGCCAGCAGCCAAAAAAAAGACGGGACCGCGTTCTACGACCAGTACTTC
CASSQKKDGTAFYDQYF
>medium-sized|TRBJ2-7|TRBD1|TRBV6-1
TGTGCCAGCAGTTCGACAGGGGCCCCCTACGAGCAGTACTTC
CASSSTGAPYEQYF
>few|TRBJ2-3|TRBD1|TRBV3-1
TGTGCCAGCAGCCACCGGGACAGGGGAAGCACAGATACGCAGTATTTT
CASSHRDRGSTDTQYF
>few|TRBJ2-2|.|TRBV20-1
TGCAGTGCTAGAGATGCTAGCTTCACCGGGGAGCTGTTTTTT
CSARDASFTGELFF
>few|TRBJ2-7|TRBD2|TRBV19
TGTGCCAGTAGTATGCGGGGGAGAGGCGCCGAGCAGTACTTC
CASSMRGRGAEQYF
>.|TRBJ2-1|TRBD1|TRBV4-1
TGCGCCAGCAGTTCCGGGACAGGGACCAATGAGCAGTTCTTC
CASSSGTGTNEQFF
>many|TRBJ2-2|TRBD2|TRBV6-6
TGTGCCAGCAGTTACGGACCGGGAGGCACCGGGGAGCTGTTTTTT
CASSYGPGGTGELFF
>few|TRBJ1-5|.|TRBV29-1
TGCAGCGCCAAGGGAGCAATGGGCCAGCCCCAGCATTTT
CSAKGAMGQPQHF
>medium-sized|TRBJ2-7|.|TRBV20-1
TGCAGTGCTAGCGGGGAAAAAGGGGAGTCCGATTCCTACGAGCAGTACTTC
CSASGEKGESDSYEQYF
>medium-sized|TRBJ2-7|TRBD1|TRBV10-1
TGCGCCAGCAGTATAGGACAGGCCTCCGAGCAGTACTTC
CASSIGQASEQYF
>.|TRBJ2-1|.|TRBV5-6
TGTGCCAGCAGCTTTCGCCTGGAGATCTACAATGAGCAGTTCTTC
CASSFRLEIYNEQFF
>medium-sized|TRBJ2-7|.|TRBV11-3
TGTGCCAGCAGCCTAAGATGGTCCTACGAGCAGTACTTC
CASSLRWSYEQYF
>.|TRBJ2-3|.|TRBV20-1
TGCAGTGCTCTCATAGTGGATACGCAGTATTTT
CSALIVDTQYF
>.|TRBJ2-7|.|TRBV3-1
TGTGCCAGCAGCCGAGGGAGGACCTACGAGCAGTACTTC
CASSRGRTYEQYF
>medium-sized|TRBJ1-6|TRBD1|TRBV12-3/TRBV12-4
TGTGCCAGCAGTGGACAGGGGAGTGGGAATTCACCCCTCCACTTT
CASSGQGSGNSPLHF
>.|TRBJ1-5|.|TRBV5-1
TGCGCCAGCAGCTTGTCGGGTTTCAATCAGCCCCAGCATTTT
CASSLSGFNQPQHF
>medium-sized|TRBJ2-7|TRBD1|TRBV20-1
TGCAGTGCAAGGCCCCGGGACAGAAACTACGAGCAGTACTTC
CSARPRDRNYEQYF
>few|TRBJ1-3|.|TRBV5-1
TGCGCCAGCAGCTTGGCCATGTCCGTCTCTGGAAACACCATATATTTT
CASSLAMSVSGNTIYF
>.|TRBJ2-1|TRBD1|TRBV12-3/TRBV12-4
TGTGCCAGCAATCGGGACAGTCCCAATGAGCAGTTCTTC
CASNRDSPNEQFF
>.|TRBJ2-5|.|TRBV3-1
TGTGCCAGCAGCCTGCGAGAGACCCAGTACTTC
CASSLRETQYF
>medium-sized|TRBJ2-7|.|TRBV2
TGTGCCAGCAGTGAACGGGGTTGGGACCCCTACGAGCAGTACTTC
CASSERGWDPYEQYF
>.|TRBJ2-6|TRBD1|TRBV29-1
TGCAGCGTTGCGGGACAGGCCACCTCTGGGGCCAACGTCCTGACTTTC
CSVAGQATSGANVLTF
>.|TRBJ2-2|.|TRBV5-1
TGCGCCAGCAGCCCGACCCCTCACGGACAGCTATTCACCGGGGAGCTGTTTTTT
CASSPTPHGQLFTGELFF
>medium-sized|TRBJ2-1|.|TRBV10-3
TGTGCCATCAGTCTAGCGACCAGACTTGGAAATGAGCAGTTCTTC
CAISLATRLGNEQFF
>.|TRBJ2-3|.|TRBV9
TGTGCCAGCAGCGTAGGAGTCGCCCCAGATACGCAGTATTTT
CASSVGVAPDTQYF
>few|TRBJ1-1|.|TRBV18
TGTGCCAGCTCAAAGCACCCGGGCGAGGGCACTGAAGCTTTCTTT
CASSKHPGEGTEAFF
>few|TRBJ1-1|.|TRBV3-1
TGTGCCAGCAGCCCCAGACGGAGCATGAACACTGAAGCTTTCTTT
CASSPRRSMNTEAFF
>medium-sized|TRBJ2-7|.|TRBV24-1
TGTGCCACCAGTGATTTGAGGGGGACCGAGCAGTACTTC
CATSDLRGTEQYF
>medium-sized|TRBJ1-2|.|TRBV25-1
TGTGCCAGCAGTGGACGACAGGTTTTCAGATATGGCTACACCTTC
CASSGRQVFRYGYTF
>.|TRBJ2-2|.|TRBV6-4
TGTGCCAGCAGTTCCCAGTTGGACACCGGGGAGCTGTTTTTT
CASSSQLDTGELFF
>medium-sized|TRBJ2-5|TRBD2|TRBV20-1
TGCAGTGCTGGACTAGCGGGAGGGATAGAAGAGACCCAGTACTTC
CSAGLAGGIEETQYF
>medium-sized|TRBJ1-1|TRBD1|TRBV6-1
TGTGCCAGCAGTGAAGCAACAGGGGGGAACACTGAAGCTTTCTTT
CASSEATGGNTEAFF
>.|TRBJ2-7|TRBD1|TRBV7-2
TGTGCCAGTAGCTTAGCGGCAGGGGGCCTATTTTTCGAGCAGTACTTC
CASSLAAGGLFFEQYF
>few|TRBJ1-5|.|TRBV29-1
TGCAGCGTTGCCGGGCAGGCGGATCAGCCCCAGCATTTT
CSVAGQADQPQHF
>.|TRBJ2-7|.|TRBV7-2
TGTGCCAGCAGCCAAACCCCGGGACACCGTGGCTACGAGCAGTACTTC
CASSQTPGHRGYEQYF
>medium-sized|TRBJ2-7|.|TRBV27
TGTGCCAGCAGTTTAATTTGGGACGGCTACACTACCTACGAGCAGTACTTC
CASSLIWDGYTTYEQYF
>medium-sized|TRBJ2-7|.|TRBV12-3/TRBV12-4
TGTGCCAGCAGCTTCAGTCCCTCCTACGAGCAGTACTTC
CASSFSPSYEQYF
>few|TRBJ1-5|TRBD1|TRBV30
TGTGCCTGGAGTGTCAGGGGGACAGGGGGCAGCGTTCAGCCCCAGCATTTT
CAWSVRGTGGSVQPQHF
>few|TRBJ1-5|.|TRBV5-8
TGTGCCAGCAGCTTGGGGGACCTCGGCAATCAGCCCCAGCATTTT
CASSLGDLGNQPQHF
>few|TRBJ1-1|TRBD1|TRBV7-3
TGTGCCAGCAGCGCATTGGGACAGGGGAACACTGAAGCTTTCTTT
CASSALGQGNTEAFF
>.|TRBJ2-7|TRBD1|TRBV18
TGTGCCAGCTCAATGGGACAGGGTATCACCTACGAGCAGTACTTC
CASSMGQGITYEQYF
>.|TRBJ2-1|.|TRBV24-1
TGTGCCACCAGTGGGCGCAGCTCCTACAATGAGCAGTTCTTC
CATSGRSSYNEQFF
>medium-sized|TRBJ2-6|TRBD2|TRBV19
TGTGCCAGTACCCCGACTAGCGGGTTTGGGGCCAACGTCCTGACTTTC
CASTPTSGFGANVLTF
>.|TRBJ2-7|.|TRBV19
TGTGCCAGTAGTAAAAGTGACAACTTCTACGAGCAGTACTTC
CASSKSDNFYEQYF
>.|TRBJ2-7|.|TRBV6-1
TGTGCCAGCAGAAAAAACGTGGGCTCCTACGAGCAGTACTTC
CASRKNVGSYEQYF
>.|TRBJ2-5|TRBD1|TRBV24-1
TGTGCCACCAGTGACCCCCGGGACAGGGGTCCAGAGACCCAGTACTTC
CATSDPRDRGPETQYF
>few|TRBJ2-3|TRBD2|TRBV20-1
TGCAGTGCTAGAGGGGGGACTAGCGGCACAGATACGCAGTATTTT
CSARGGTSGTDTQYF
>.|TRBJ2-7|TRBD2|TRBV20-1
TGCAGTGCTAGGAGGGGCGGGAGCAGGTACGAGCAGTACTTC
CSARRGGSRYEQYF